The 7 T cell receptor beta chains given below trace back to one sample, sequenced in a study of blood T cell repertoires in COVID-19. Assay: immunoSEQ multiplex PCR; the TCRdb copy retains only in-frame clones and omits some. The sample has fewer than 350,000 clones; about 85% are singletons. The source material was PBMCs or T cells enriched from blood (not recorded which). These TCRs come from a woman aged 25 to 45 who had been exposed to COVID-19.

The chain has TRBV5-1 and TRBJ2-3; D perhaps matches TRBD2 (5 bases). This CDR3 spans 15 amino acids. The V gene's germline CDR1 is SGHRS and CDR2 YFSETQ. Trimming removed 1 base at V and 1 base at J, with 10 bases between. The CDR3 loop is CASSLHGGRTDTQYF. CDR3 sequence (DNA): TGCGCCAGCAGCTTGCACGGAGGACGCACAGATACGCAGTATTTT.

The rearrangement uses TRBV5-8 and TRBJ1-6, with D unclear. The V end lost 2 bases, the J end lost 9 bases, and 12 bases lay between the germline ends. CDR1 and CDR2 from the germline V gene are SGHTS and YDEGEE. The CDR3 sequence is 14 residues long. The DNA for the CDR3 is TGTGCCAGCAGCTTCCAAGACGGGGTTTCACCCCTCCACTTT. This codes for CASSFQDGVSPLHF.

Turning to this clone: The germline gene is not matched at one end of the junction; a read error may be the cause. The chain links TRBV7-2 to TRBJ2-5; 8 bases fit TRBD2. This CDR3 is built from 16 residues. The germline gives CDR1 SGHTA, CDR2 FQGNSA. CDR3 in amino acids: CASCLSSGGGQETQYF. The CDR3 DNA is TGTGCCAGCTGCTTATCTTCCGGGGGGGGCCAAGAGACCCAGTACTTC.

This clone appeared once. The CDR3 region is CASSPGRGGETQYF. CDR3 nucleotide sequence: TGCGCCAGCAGCCCCGGGAGGGGAGGAGAGACCCAGTACTTC. The chain recombines TRBV5-1 with TRBJ2-5; 8 nucleotides align to TRBD2. V trimming: 4 bases; J trimming: 4 bases; junction bases outside the gene matches: 6. Germline CDR1 SGHRS, CDR2 YFSETQ. This CDR3 is built from 14 residues.

The V gene is TRBV6-4, the J gene TRBJ1-1; tentative D call: TRBD1 (6 bases). The CDR3 is 15 residues long. V lost 2 bases and J 6 bases, leaving 16 bases between the germline ends. Germline V gene data show CDR1 as MRHNA and CDR2 as SNTAGT. CDR3 loop: CASSDRPGERPEAFF. The CDR3 nucleotides are TGTGCCAGCAGTGACAGGCCAGGGGAACGCCCTGAAGCTTTCTTT.

V gene TRBV9 combines with J gene TRBJ2-5, with 9 bases that match TRBD2. V lost 4 bases to trimming and J lost 4 bases; unmatched junction nucleotides: 11. This CDR3 has 16 residues. Germline-derived CDR1 and CDR2 are SGDLS and YYNGEE. CDR3 DNA sequence: TGTGCCAGCAGCCCTCGAGGTAGCGGGGGCCGAGAGACCCAGTACTTC. Translation: CASSPRGSGGRETQYF.

The rearrangement uses TRBV7-9 and TRBJ1-1; no clear D gene. V was clipped by 2 bases and J by 1 base, with 11 bases between them. CDR1 is SEHNR, CDR2 FQNEAQ, per germline (reference sequence). This CDR3 contains 15 residues. Here the CDR3 DNA reads TGTGCCAGCAGCTTATTTAAAACTAAGAACACTGAAGCTTTCTTT. Translating gives CASSLFKTKNTEAFF. The entire variable domain, with the rest obtained from reference TRBV7-9 and TRBJ1-1, is as follows: DTGVSQNPRHKITKRGQNVTFRCDPISEHNRLYWYRQTLGQGPEFLTYFQNEAQLEKSRLLSDRFSAERPKGSFSTLEIQRTEQGDSAMYLCASSLFKTKNTEAFFGQGTRLTVV.